This T cell receptor beta chain was sequenced for a study of Graves' ophthalmopathy and Graves' hyperthyroidism. On the study more broadly: The authors collected peripheral blood at initial diagnosis, before any treatment.

At least ten counts were recorded for this clonotype. TCR beta CDR3 amplification used RNA transcripts. In the first round, RT-PCR was carried out with HTBI primers, and a multiplex PCR formed the second round. TCRdb redid the calling of the multiplex PCR reads with MiXCR, one entry per CDR3 protein. The sample consists of some 520,000 distinct CDR3 sequences, around 14% of them appearing once. With 6 bases clipped from V and 0 bases from J, the junction kept 5 bases outside the gene matches. This CDR3 region has 14 residues. The rearrangement uses TRBV12-3 or TRBV12-4 and TRBJ2-7, with TRBD1 identical over 7 bases. This clonotype originated in a woman in her twenties or thirties with Graves' ophthalmopathy. Sequencing input: blood. The CDR3 loop reads CASSGTAFSYEQYF. In DNA, the CDR3 is TGTGCCAGCAGCGGGACAGCCTTCTCCTACGAGCAGTACTTC.